Listed here is a single T cell receptor beta chain. The CDR3 is 15 residues long. CDR1 is MNHEY and CDR2 is SVGAGI in the germline V gene. V was shortened by 2 bases and J by 1 base, with 12 bases between the two germline ends. The sample belongs to a study of T-cell reconstitution after alpha-beta-depleted transplantation in children. Library preparation (for TCRbeta) was performed with unique molecular identifiers. Each CDR3 protein is one row after TCRdb ran MiXCR on the PCR reads. The data show hundreds of thousands of distinct CDR3 sequences, about 10% seen once. The receptor's source is a human donor who donated a stem cell graft to a child with acute myeloid leukemia. Sequenced here: PBMCs from the stem cell graft donor, sampled from the stem cell graft. The rearrangement joins TRBV6-5 to TRBJ2-7; a weak D match, TRBD1 (7 bases). The CDR3 nucleotides read TGTGCCAGCAGTTACGACGCAGGGGGGTCCTACGAGCAGTACTTC. The encoded protein is CASSYDAGGSYEQYF.